The 25 T cell receptor beta chains given below trace back to one sample, sequenced in a study of shared clonotypes between healthy human individuals. TCRdb keeps only in-frame clones here, not all; method: immunoSEQ multiplex PCR. The profile shows hundreds of thousands of clones, around 78% of them singletons. Input material: PBMCs. Receptor source: a woman between 40 and 55 years old in good health. Some clones in this sample may be carry-over from other donors' samples.

The V call is TRBV2, the J call TRBJ1-3, with D perhaps TRBD1 (5 bases). This CDR3 has 16 amino acids. Germline V gene data show CDR1 as SNHLY and CDR2 as FYNNEI. V was trimmed by 1 base and J by 0 bases, leaving 10 bases between them. CDR3 DNA sequence: TGTGCCAGCAGTGAAGACGTTGGACACTCTGGAAACACCATATATTTT. It yields the protein CASSEDVGHSGNTIYF.

This clone was seen more than once but under ten times. Within the sample, other DNA sequences also encode this same CDR3. The chain recombines TRBV5-4 with TRBJ2-3, with unresolved D. This CDR3 contains 11 residues. V lost 1 base and J lost 6, with 3 bases in between. Germline-derived CDR1 and CDR2 are SGHNT and YYREEE (reference sequence). CDR3 residues: CASSLLDTQYF. CDR3 coding DNA: TGTGCCAGCAGCTTGCTCGATACGCAGTATTTT.

This clone was recorded at least ten times. The junction shows a germline mismatch at one end, possibly a read error. The chain has TRBV7-2 and TRBJ1-4; a weak D match, TRBD1 (5 bases). Germline V gene lookup returns CDR1 SGHTA and CDR2 FQGNSA. The CDR3 has 12 amino acids. The CDR3 DNA sequence: TGTGCCAGCAGCTTAACACCCGGGGCGACGATCTTT. Its translation: CASSLTPGATIF. Using reference TRBV7-2 and TRBJ1-4 for the parts outside the CDR3, the full variable domain is GAGVSQSPSNKVTEKGKDVELRCDPISGHTALYWYRQSLGQGLEFLIYFQGNSAPDKSGLPSDRFSAERTGGSVSTLTIQRTQQEDSAVYLCASSLTPGATIFGSGTQLSVL.

The chain combines TRBV11-3 with TRBJ2-1, with D unclear. The CDR3 is 12 amino acids. Germline values: CDR1 SGHNT, CDR2 YENEEA. Trimming removed 2 bases from V and 9 bases from J, with 8 bases in between. The CDR3 loop reads CASSLTRSEQFF. In nucleotides, the CDR3 is TGTGCCAGCAGCTTAACGCGGAGTGAGCAGTTCTTC.

The chain has TRBV4-1 and TRBJ2-1; D is uncertain. The length of the CDR3 is 14 residues. Per the germline V gene, CDR1 is MGHRA and CDR2 is YSYEKL. V was cut by 0 bases and J by 9 bases, with 12 bases left in between. The CDR3 region has the DNA TGCGCCAGCAGCCAAGACTTCCGCGGCGGTGAGCAGTTCTTC. Amino acids: CASSQDFRGGEQFF.

This chain joins TRBV2 and TRBJ2-3; D unclear. This CDR3 spans 13 amino acids. The V gene's germline CDR1 is SNHLY and CDR2 FYNNEI. V was cut by 4 bases and J by 4 bases, with 9 bases left in between. The CDR3 nucleotides are TGTGCCAGCAGTGGTACCAGAGCAGATACGCAGTATTTT. Translated: CASSGTRADTQYF.

V gene TRBV27 combines with J gene TRBJ2-2; D not resolved. Germline lookup yields CDR1 MNHEY and CDR2 SMNVEV (reference sequence). CDR3 length: 11 residues. Trimming left V 5 bases short and J 7 bases short, with 5 bases between. CDR3 nucleotide sequence: TGTGCCAGCAGTCTGAACGGGGAGCTGTTTTTT. This codes for CASSLNGELFF.

The chain employs TRBV6-5 and TRBJ1-2; TRBD1 might be the D (5 bases). Germline CDR1 is MNHEY and CDR2 is SVGAGI. Trimming pared 6 bases from V and 5 bases from J, leaving 13 bases between. This CDR3 is 13 amino acids long. The CDR3 nucleotides are TGTGCCAGCAGACCGGGGGTTCTGTATGGCTACACCTTC. Encoded protein: CASRPGVLYGYTF.

The rearrangement links TRBV7-9 to TRBJ2-7; 7 bases map to TRBD1. J was trimmed by 1 base and V by 5 bases; bases with no gene match: 5. Germline V CDR1 and CDR2: SEHNR, FQNEAQ (reference sequence). This CDR3 region has 14 residues. CDR3: CASSLPTGSYEQYF. DNA for the CDR3: TGTGCCAGCAGCCTTCCGACAGGGTCCTACGAGCAGTACTTC.

This clone was seen many times. The chain combines TRBV9 with TRBJ1-2, with TRBD1 matching 8 bases. Germline V gene lookup returns CDR1 SGDLS and CDR2 YYNGEE. V gave up 0 bases and J gave up 6 bases; unmatched junction bases: 10. There are 16 residues in the CDR3. Written as DNA, the CDR3 is TGTGCCAGCAGCGTAGAGGGGACAGGCGCTTGGGATGGCTACACCTTC. Translation gives CASSVEGTGAWDGYTF.

This clone was counted a few times. This chain links TRBV6-1 with TRBJ2-1; 9 positions agree with TRBD1. Trimming at V came to 8 bases and at J to 3 bases, leaving 8 bases not matched to a gene. The CDR3 covers 15 residues. CDR1 and CDR2 (germline): MNHNS, SASEGT. CDR3 loop: CASGTGTGNYNEQFF. Here the CDR3 DNA reads TGTGCCAGCGGAACCGGGACAGGGAACTACAATGAGCAGTTCTTC.

Concerning this clone itself: Just one base apart from a much larger clone, this may be a read error. This sample includes further DNA sequences coding for the same CDR3. This CDR3 reads CASSLWTARRAFF. The CDR3 DNA reads TGTGCCAGCAGCCTCTGGACAGCTCGGCGAGCCTTCTTT. This chain connects TRBV14 to TRBJ1-1; the D gene is possibly TRBD1 (6 bases). The CDR3 consists of 13 residues. Germline V gene lookup returns CDR1 SGHDN and CDR2 FVKESK. The V end was cut by 4 bases, the J end by 14 bases, with 20 bases between. The whole variable domain, filled in from reference TRBV14 and TRBJ1-1, reads EAGVTQFPSHSVIEKGQTVTLRCDPISGHDNLYWYRRVMGKEIKFLLHFVKESKQDESGMPNNRFLAERTGGTYSTLKVQPAELEDSGVYFCASSLWTARRAFFGQGTRLTVV.

This chain uses TRBV6-1 with TRBJ1-5, with D uncertain. Germline V CDR1 and CDR2: MNHNS, SASEGT. The CDR3 is 13 amino acids. Trimming left V 5 bases short and J 3 bases short, with 8 bases between. CDR3 loop: CASSPSLNQPQHF. CDR3 coding DNA: TGTGCCAGCAGTCCCAGTCTCAATCAGCCCCAGCATTTT.

The rearrangement joins TRBV4-2 to TRBJ2-2, with D unresolved. V lost 1 base, J lost 4 bases, and 10 bases lay in between. This CDR3 comprises 15 residues. Germline V gene sequence: CDR1 LGHNA, CDR2 YNFKEQ. The CDR3 DNA sequence: TGTGCCAGCAGCCAAGCTGCAGGCTCCACCGGGGAGCTGTTTTTT. Its protein is CASSQAAGSTGELFF.

This rearrangement joins TRBV27 to TRBJ2-7, with 7 bases that match TRBD2. The germline CDR1 and CDR2 sequences are MNHEY and SMNVEV (reference sequence). V was clipped by 4 bases and J by 6 bases; unmatched bases: 12. The CDR3 loop spans 15 amino acids. The CDR3 spells CASSSLRGRAVEQYF. The CDR3 region has the DNA TGTGCCAGCAGTTCCCTTCGGGGGAGGGCCGTCGAGCAGTACTTC.

V is TRBV4-1 and J is TRBJ1-2; 7 positions match TRBD1. Per the germline V gene, CDR1 is MGHRA and CDR2 is YSYEKL. CDR3 length: 14 amino acids. V lost 1 base to trimming and J lost 4 bases; unmatched junction nucleotides: 3. DNA of the CDR3: TGCGCCAGCAGCCAAGTGGGACAGCGCTATGGCTACACCTTC. Its translation is CASSQVGQRYGYTF.

The genes are TRBV18 and TRBJ2-7; 7 positions agree with TRBD1. This CDR3 is 14 amino acids long. V lost 2 bases and J lost 3; bases outside the gene matches: 4. Germline V gene data show CDR1 as KGHSH and CDR2 as LQKENI. In DNA form, the CDR3 reads TGTGCCAGCTCACCAAGGGGACAGAACTACGAGCAGTACTTC. Translated, it gives CASSPRGQNYEQYF.

The V and J genes are TRBV29-1 and TRBJ2-3; D is possibly TRBD2 (6 bases). This CDR3 is 14 amino acids long. CDR1 and CDR2 from the germline V gene are SQVTM and ANQGSEA. The V gene lost 6 bases and the J gene lost 2 bases, with 15 bases spanning the gap. The CDR3 DNA reads TGCAGCGTCTCCACCGCGGGATTCACAGATACGCAGTATTTT. Protein: CSVSTAGFTDTQYF.

This rearrangement joins TRBV28 to TRBJ1-5; D not resolved. The CDR3 is 18 residues long. With 8 bases removed from V and 6 bases from J, the gap between germline ends came to 29 bases. CDR1 is MDHEN, CDR2 SYDVKM, per germline. The CDR3 is CASLTWGDSPSRGQPQHF. The CDR3 bases are TGTGCCAGCCTCACGTGGGGAGATTCTCCCTCCCGGGGTCAGCCCCAGCATTTT.

This clone was recorded a few times. It may be a read error: a sequence one base away is much more abundant. Other DNA sequences in the sample encode the same CDR3. V gene TRBV7-2 combines with J gene TRBJ1-2; 7 nucleotides line up with TRBD1. The trim removed 3 bases at V and 3 bases at J, leaving 1 base unmatched. CDR3 length equals 13 residues. Germline V lookup: CDR1 SGHTA, CDR2 FQGNSA. This chain's CDR3 is CASSLDRYYGYTF. In DNA form, the CDR3 reads TGTGCCAGCAGCTTGGACAGGTACTATGGCTACACCTTC.

The chain employs TRBV28 and TRBJ2-7; tentatively, D is TRBD1 (5 bases). CDR1 is MDHEN, CDR2 SYDVKM, per germline. CDR3 length: 14 residues. V was shortened by 1 base and J by 0 bases, with 7 bases between the two germline ends. The chain's CDR3 is CASSLSGHSYEQYF. The CDR3 DNA reads TGTGCCAGCAGTTTATCTGGACACTCCTACGAGCAGTACTTC.

The V gene is TRBV28, the J gene TRBJ1-4; D is possibly TRBD1 (5 bases). The CDR3 totals 12 residues. Germline CDR1 is MDHEN and CDR2 is SYDVKM. V shed 8 bases and J shed 7 bases, with 11 bases lying between them. This CDR3 reads CASSLGGEKLFF. In DNA form, the CDR3 reads TGTGCCAGCTCCCTGGGGGGTGAAAAACTGTTTTTT.

This clone was counted only a few times. The rearrangement joins TRBV4-1 to TRBJ1-3, with D possibly matching TRBD1 (5 bases). Per germline, CDR1 MGHRA and CDR2 YSYEKL. There are 15 residues in the CDR3. V dropped 1 base and J dropped 2 bases, with 9 bases sitting between them. The CDR3 here is CASSQGDFTGNTIYF. CDR3 coding DNA: TGCGCCAGCAGCCAAGGGGACTTTACTGGAAACACCATATATTTT.

The chain uses TRBV18 and TRBJ2-7; 8 bases align to TRBD1. Germline lookup yields CDR1 KGHSH and CDR2 LQKENI. The CDR3 has 15 amino acids. J lost 4 bases, V lost 6 bases, and 11 bases had no gene match. In DNA form, the CDR3 reads TGTGCCAGCTCTCCTCGGACAGGGCGAGGTTACGAGCAGTACTTC. This codes for CASSPRTGRGYEQYF.

This chain joins TRBV1 and TRBJ2-2. TRBV1 is recorded as a pseudogene. The CDR3 is 16 residues long. This chain's CDR3 is CTSSHGRGRWTGELFF. The CDR3 DNA reads as TGCACCAGCAGCCACGGACGGGGGCGATGGACCGGGGAGCTGTTTTTT.